This T cell receptor (beta chain) was captured in a study of human T cells and chemical hapten exposure. Study conclusions and caveats: Expanded TCRs showed more large CDR3 clusters than pre-sensitization or healthy control sets.

Indicated time point: patch test 3, about 24 weeks after DPC sensitization. Treatment defined: therapeutic diphenylcyclopropenone sensitization with weekly scalp DPC. Trimming pared 6 bases from V and 1 base from J, leaving 16 bases between. The CDR3 extends over 16 amino acids. The germline V gene has CDR1 MNHEY and CDR2 SVGEGT. As to this clonotype: Its matching antigen is unknown.

For the library, individual cDNA molecules each received unique molecular identifiers. TCRdb re-analysed the RACE reads in MiXCR, keeping a single row per CDR3 protein. The sample lists around 110,000 distinct CDR3 sequences, around 10% occurring once. The receptor was derived from a woman in her fifties or sixties with alopecia areata. Some clones in this sample may be carry-over from other donors' samples. This chain uses TRBV6-2 or TRBV6-3 with TRBJ2-1; D gene unclear. This specimen consisted of whole blood, obtained in connection with sensitization to the hapten diphenylcyclopropenone (DPC). In DNA, the CDR3 is TGTGCCAGCAGGCAGTTTGCGCTACCTTCCTACAATGAGCAGTTCTTC. Its translation is CASRQFALPSYNEQFF.